This T cell receptor beta chain was documented in a study of T cells in localized non-small cell lung cancer. This clone was seen only a few times. Its antigen is as yet unknown. Overall study results and limits: Peak T cell clonality was found in uninvolved adjacent lung, exceeding tumor. Tumor samples were not multi-region, leaving intratumor heterogeneity unexcluded.

Clones were read by immunoSEQ multiplex PCR, and TCRdb kept only the in-frame ones, dropping some. The sample has approximately 1,000 clones, more than 15% seen once; the top ten hold about 14%. The CDR3 covers 15 residues. Germline CDR1 LNHNV, CDR2 YYDKDF (reference sequence). With V trimmed by 4 bases and J by 7 bases, 8 bases remained unmatched. The sample consisted of normal lung tissue next to the tumor, taken before any cancer treatment. The rearrangement uses TRBV15 and TRBJ1-5, with 9 nucleotides matching TRBD1. This clonotype originated in a man between 40 and 75 years old with stage I lung adenocarcinoma. The CDR3 sequence: CATSKEQGAGQPQHF. The CDR3 DNA follows: TGTGCCACCAGCAAAGAACAGGGGGCGGGCCAGCCCCAGCATTTT. Combining the CDR3 with reference TRBV15 and TRBJ1-5 gives the whole variable domain DAMVIQNPRYQVTQFGKPVTLSCSQTLNHNVMYWYQQKSSQAPKLLFHYYDKDFNNEADTPDNFQSRRPNTSFCFLDIRSPGLGDTAMYLCATSKEQGAGQPQHFGDGTRLSIL.